This TCR beta chain was sequenced for a study of response to subunit inactivated influenza vaccine. Study conclusions and caveats: The authors offered the suggestion that each seasonal influenza vaccination recruits few new T cells.

CDR1 is LGHNA, CDR2 YSLEER, per germline. The germline V and J ends were trimmed by 3 bases and 3 bases, with 9 bases remaining between them. CDR3 length: 13 residues. TCRdb recomputed calls from the RT-PCR reads with MiXCR, one row per CDR3 protein. The sample holds about 700,000 distinct CDR3 sequences, roughly 13% seen once. Concerning this clonotype itself: Antigen: not known.

The sample in question was PBMCs from blood, obtained around 14 days before vaccination. This receptor was identified in a man in his fifties who received an inactivated influenza vaccine. The gene calls are TRBV4-3 and TRBJ2-7, with D possibly matching TRBD2 (5 bases). The CDR3 sequence: CASSHTRNYEQYF. The CDR3 region has the DNA TGCGCCAGCAGCCACACTAGGAACTACGAGCAGTACTTC.